One and the same sample provided the 8 T cell receptor beta chains below, sequenced in a study of OX40 agonist ivuxolimab in advanced cancers. Sequenced by immunoSEQ multiplex PCR; TCRdb stores in-frame clones only, minus some. The repertoire holds just over 95,000 clones, approximately 85% seen once, with 3% to 4% in the top ten. The sample consisted of CD4+ or CD8+ T cells sorted from blood, taken in a trial of the OX40 agonist ivuxolimab. All receptors come from an adult with an advanced solid tumor such as melanoma, head and neck, liver or kidney cancer.

The genes are TRBV5-1 and TRBJ2-7; D call uncertain. The CDR3 is 11 residues long. V lost 2 bases and J lost 6, with 6 bases in between. From germline, CDR1 is SGHRS and CDR2 YFSETQ. CDR3 bases: TGCGCCAGCAGCTTTTCTGGCGAGCAGTACTTC. Protein: CASSFSGEQYF.

The chain combines TRBV28 with TRBJ1-1; perhaps TRBD1 as D (5 bases). Looked up from germline, CDR1 is MDHEN and CDR2 is SYDVKM. The CDR3 runs 14 residues. V lost 2 bases and J 4 bases, leaving 11 bases between the germline ends. CDR3 in amino acids: CASSLPRDATEAFF. As DNA, the CDR3 is TGTGCCAGCAGTTTACCACGGGACGCCACTGAAGCTTTCTTT.

This chain uses TRBV6-6 with TRBJ2-5, with D maybe TRBD1 (5 bases). There are 14 residues in the CDR3. The germline V and J ends were trimmed by 0 bases and 4 bases, with 9 bases remaining between them. CDR1 is MNHNY and CDR2 is SVGAGI in the germline V gene (reference sequence). The CDR3 DNA reads TGTGCCAGCAGTTACTCGCCAGGGTCAGAGACCCAGTACTTC. It translates to CASSYSPGSETQYF.

This chain uses TRBV2 with TRBJ1-5; 8 nucleotides match TRBD1. Unmatched junction bases numbered 9, after V lost 7 bases and J lost 7 bases. This CDR3 spans 14 amino acids. CDR1 and CDR2 from the germline V gene are SNHLY and FYNNEI. The DNA of the CDR3 is TGTGCCAGCATGGGGGACAGGCAGGGCCAGCCCCAGCATTTT. This translates into CASMGDRQGQPQHF.

The chain joins TRBV6-4 to TRBJ2-2; 7 nucleotides agree with TRBD1. V was pared by 10 bases and J by 0 bases, with 5 bases of the junction left unmatched. CDR3 length equals 14 residues. Germline lookup yields CDR1 MRHNA and CDR2 SNTAGT. CDR3 amino acids: CATRDSANTGELFF. In DNA form, the CDR3 reads TGTGCCACACGGGACAGCGCGAACACCGGGGAGCTGTTTTTT.

V is TRBV19 and J is TRBJ1-4; TRBD1 agrees at 8 bases. V shed 7 bases and J 8 bases; nucleotides not matched to a gene: 9. The germline CDR1 and CDR2 sequences are LNHDA and SQIVND (reference sequence). The CDR3 extends over 14 amino acids. CDR3 region: CASTEDREDEKLFF. The CDR3 DNA is TGTGCCAGTACCGAGGACAGGGAGGACGAAAAACTGTTTTTT.

The chain combines TRBV19 with TRBJ2-6; the D is unclear. Between the trimmed V and J ends, which lost 1 base and 1 base, there was a span of 8 bases. The CDR3 is 16 amino acids. Germline values: CDR1 LNHDA, CDR2 SQIVND (reference sequence). This CDR3 is CASSIGLGSGANVLTF. The CDR3 DNA reads TGTGCCAGTAGTATAGGACTCGGGTCTGGGGCCAACGTCCTGACTTTC.

The gene calls are TRBV28 and TRBJ2-3; a weak D match, TRBD2 (6 bases). Trimming removed 3 bases from V and 3 bases from J, with 19 bases in between. The CDR3 is made up of 17 amino acids. Looked up from germline, CDR1 is MDHEN and CDR2 is SYDVKM. CDR3 nucleotide sequence: TGTGCCAGCAGTTTTAGGCCTGGGGGAGGATTAACAGATACGCAGTATTTT. Translating gives CASSFRPGGGLTDTQYF.